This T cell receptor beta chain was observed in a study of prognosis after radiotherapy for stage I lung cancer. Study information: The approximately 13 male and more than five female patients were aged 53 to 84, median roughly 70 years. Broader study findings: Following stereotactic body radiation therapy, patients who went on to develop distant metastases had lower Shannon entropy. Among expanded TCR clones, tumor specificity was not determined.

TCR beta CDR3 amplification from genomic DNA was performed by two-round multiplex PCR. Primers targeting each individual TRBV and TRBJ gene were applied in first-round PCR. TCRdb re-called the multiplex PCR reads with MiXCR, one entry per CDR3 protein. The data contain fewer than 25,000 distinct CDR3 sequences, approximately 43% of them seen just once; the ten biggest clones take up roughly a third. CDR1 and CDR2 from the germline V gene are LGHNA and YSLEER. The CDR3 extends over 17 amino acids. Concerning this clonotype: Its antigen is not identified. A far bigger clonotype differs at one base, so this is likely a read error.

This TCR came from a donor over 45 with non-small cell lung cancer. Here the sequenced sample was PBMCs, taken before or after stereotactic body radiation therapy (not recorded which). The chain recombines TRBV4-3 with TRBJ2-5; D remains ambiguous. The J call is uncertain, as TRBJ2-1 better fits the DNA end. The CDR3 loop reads CASSLFPVGAENNEQFF. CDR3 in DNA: TGCGCCAGCAGCCTATTCCCAGTGGGCGCGGAGAACAATGAGCAGTTCTTC.